This TCR beta chain was sequenced during a study of blood T cell repertoires in COVID-19. CDR3 length: 11 amino acids. Germline CDR1 and CDR2: GTSNPN and SVGIG (reference sequence). V lost 0 bases to trimming and J lost 14 bases, with 12 bases between them. Original methodology: Estimation of nucleated cell counts was performed using reference gene primer amplification. This table comes from immunoSEQ multiplex PCR, and its TCRdb copy is limited to in-frame clones, with some not included. D and trimming come from the DNA, and the V and J calls and clone size come from that table. The repertoire holds about 300,000 clones, with about four fifths as singletons.

This receptor was obtained from a woman aged 45-59 years with acute or convalescent COVID-19. The rearrangement uses TRBV30 and TRBJ2-3; D ambiguous. Sequencing input: peripheral blood. In DNA form, the CDR3 reads TGTGCCTGGAGTGTACTCGAGAATCTGTATTTT. This encodes CAWSVLENLYF.